This T cell receptor (beta chain) comes out of a study of regulatory T cells in long-lasting Graves disease listed by TCRdb under 2021. Regarding the study in general: Persistent Graves' disease was defined as antithyroid drug treatment for over 5 years with persistently positive TSH receptor autoantibodies. Persistent Graves' disease patients were compared with newly diagnosed Graves' disease patients by peripheral blood TCR sequencing and RNA sequencing. The study was conducted in China and was registered as a clinical trial. A total of some 35 samples underwent TCR sequencing, from about 13 patients with persistent Graves' disease and some 20 patients with newly diagnosed Graves' disease. Persistent Graves' disease patients in the clinical cohort had taken antithyroid drugs for roughly ten years on average.

The time point label of this sample denotes: persistent/refractory GD, antithyroid drugs over 5 years with positive TRAb. RNA was extracted from PBMCs in TRIzol for both TCR sequencing and RNA sequencing. Graves' disease was diagnosed according to American Thyroid Association guidelines. Patients were recruited from an endocrinology department in Xi'an, China. Each patient gave approximately 8.8 milliliters of peripheral blood, collected in an EDTA anticoagulant tube. Ficoll Paque Plus density gradient separation was used to isolate PBMCs, and no additional T cell sorting was done. An Agilent 2100 Bioanalyzer and agarose gel were used to check RNA quality, while a NanoDrop 2000 measured RNA concentration. The paper as a whole reports these results and caveats: Sequencing and analysis were restricted to the TCR beta chain. Only peripheral blood was studied, because thyroid tissue, the primary lesion, was inaccessible. More public clonotypes were shared among persistent patients (more than 2,500) than among newly diagnosed patients (more than 900). TRBV28, TRBJ1-2 and TRBJ2-5 were preferentially used in persistent disease, while TRBV20-1 and TRBJ2-1 were favored in newly diagnosed disease. Persistent Graves' disease patients showed lower TCR Shannon entropy and fewer highly expanded clones than newly diagnosed patients, suggesting clonal expansion. As a limitation, the authors acknowledged that the small sample size may reduce accuracy.

Comments on this clonotype: Its antigen target is currently unknown. No much larger clonotype is one base removed from it; base qualities were not supplied.

Taken from cysteine to phenylalanine, the CDR3 has 16 residues. Only the CDR3 portion is preserved as DNA: 48 bases, with reading frame beginning at the first base. Trimming takes 4 bases off V and 4 bases off J; junction bases not matched to a gene: 8. CDR1 LGHDT and CDR2 YNNKEL were looked up in the germline V gene (reference sequence). The method was multiplex PCR. The sequencer was an Illumina HiSeq 4000. TCR beta libraries were built with iRepertoire HTBI primers and Arm-PCR amplification of CDR3 regions. Before sequencing, the PCR products underwent gel purification. The published analysis was carried out like this. Gene usage analysis of CDR3 amino acid clonotypes relied on the approximately 62 TRBV and about 15 TRBJ segments identified across samples. Filtered high-quality paired reads were merged into contigs using COPE and FqMerger. BLAST was used to align contigs to IMGT TRBV, TRBD and TRBJ reference genes, with CDR3 defined following IMGT. Any clonotype with a frequency above 0.1% was counted as a highly expanded clone. Repertoire diversity was measured by Shannon entropy, and V-J evenness by the Gini coefficient. Public clonotypes were defined as clonotypes shared by more than one individual. The public reads were reanalyzed by TCRdb: fastp trimming at Q25, MiXCR alignment, in-frame beta chains only. Merged by CDR3 protein, the rows form single entries marked with the most common genes and DNA. The V and J calls follow TCRdb's processing rather than the paper's. This sample is represented by hundreds of thousands of distinct CDR3 sequences; about 22% of them were singletons. The ten largest clones add up to over 6% of the sample.

The sequence came from a female donor with Graves disease. The source was peripheral blood mononuclear cells (PBMCs), collected when the disease was refractory, from a patient treated with antithyroid drugs. The chain was built from TRBV3-1 and TRBJ1-5, with 9 bases in between that match TRBD1. The nucleotide sequence is given as TGTGCCAGCAGCCCCGGGACAGGGCACCGAAATCAGCCCCAGCATTTT. It encodes CASSPGTGHRNQPQHF.